The subject of this entry is one T cell receptor (beta chain). These data originate in a study of blood T cell repertoires in COVID-19. Study as a whole: Sample material is recorded as cDNA or gDNA derived from T cells, B-cell-depleted T cells, or PBMCs.

The data were produced by immunoSEQ multiplex PCR, yet TCRdb's version contains in-frame clones alone and is incomplete. Among 250,000 to 300,000 clones listed, roughly nine tenths were seen once. Adults between roughly 18 and 89 years of age took part from 20 to 25 US areas. Participant reports of clinical history set cohort assignment. Each recovered donor of Cohort 3 presented with two negative PCRs, clearance, or symptom resolution. This clonotype originated in a woman in her thirties or forties who had recovered from COVID-19. Sequences were obtained from PBMCs or T cells enriched from blood (not recorded which).

The CDR3 spells CAISDPSLANTEAFF. DNA for the CDR3: TGTGCCATCAGTGACCCTTCGTTGGCGAACACTGAAGCTTTCTTT. The chain uses TRBV10-3 and TRBJ1-1; D call uncertain. Germline CDR1 ENHRY, CDR2 SYGVKD. With 3 bases removed from V and 1 base from J, the gap between germline ends came to 12 bases. The CDR3 has 15 amino acids.